This T cell receptor beta chain originates from a study of regulatory T cells in long-lasting Graves disease. Time point defined: persistent/refractory GD, antithyroid drugs over 5 years with positive TRAb. Following extraction of RNA from PBMCs, that RNA was used to make the TCR library. The patients were enrolled through endocrinology in Xi'an, China. A roughly 10-milliliter sample of peripheral blood was drawn into EDTA tubes. In building TCR beta libraries, iRepertoire HTBI primers were used together with Arm-PCR of CDR3 regions. From the multiplex PCR reads, TCRdb called clonotypes with MiXCR, one entry per CDR3 protein. Among approximately 440,000 distinct CDR3 sequences listed, roughly a quarter were seen once. Many counts were recorded for this clonotype. The germline gives CDR1 SNHLY, CDR2 FYNNEI. The germline V and J ends were trimmed by 8 bases and 6 bases, with 11 bases remaining between them. CDR3 size: 13 residues.

This chain links TRBV2 with TRBJ1-6, with D uncertain. The starting material was peripheral blood mononuclear cells (PBMCs), obtained when the disease was refractory, from a patient treated with antithyroid drugs. This receptor was identified in a female donor with Graves disease. The CDR3 reads CASARVGNSPLHF. CDR3 DNA sequence: TGTGCCAGCGCGCGCGTCGGTAATTCACCCCTCCACTTT.